Below are 15 T cell receptor beta chains sequenced from a single sample in a study of blood T cell repertoires in COVID-19. Method: immunoSEQ multiplex PCR; TCRdb's copy keeps in-frame clones and lacks some. Of fewer than 90,000 clones in the sample, about 83% were seen once. The specimen sequenced was peripheral blood. These TCRs come from a man aged 70-80 years with COVID-19, enrolled during active disease.

The J gene is TRBJ2-7, the V gene TRBV5-4; D remains unclear. Per germline, CDR1 SGHNT and CDR2 YYREEE (reference sequence). The V end lost 1 base, the J end lost 0 bases, and 11 bases lay between the germline ends. The CDR3 has 15 residues. CDR3 DNA sequence: TGTGCCAGCAGCTTGAGATTGGGCAGCTCCTACGAGCAGTACTTC. The encoded protein is CASSLRLGSSYEQYF. Using reference TRBV5-4 and TRBJ2-7 for the parts outside the CDR3, the full variable domain is ETGVTQSPTHLIKTRGQQVTLRCSSQSGHNTVSWYQQALGQGPQFIFQYYREEENGRGNFPPRFSGLQFPNYSSELNVNALELDDSALYLCASSLRLGSSYEQYFGPGTRLTVT.

This clone was recorded at least ten times. V is TRBV5-5 and J is TRBJ1-1; maybe TRBD1 (5 bases). The CDR3 sequence is 15 residues long. Germline V gene data show CDR1 as SGHKS and CDR2 as YYEKEE (reference sequence). Trimming pared 0 bases from V and 2 bases from J, leaving 11 bases between. CDR3: CASSLGGSLNTEAFF. CDR3 nucleotides: TGTGCCAGCAGCTTGGGGGGCAGCCTTAACACTGAAGCTTTCTTT.

The chain is built from TRBV5-1 and TRBJ2-7, with TRBD2 matching 13 bases. The CDR3 totals 17 residues. V shed 0 bases and J 6 bases; nucleotides not matched to a gene: 9. The V gene's germline CDR1 is SGHRS and CDR2 YFSETQ. As DNA, the CDR3 is TGCGCCAGCAGCTTGGAATACACCGGGACTAGCGGGACCGAGCAGTACTTC. Translating it yields CASSLEYTGTSGTEQYF.

The rearrangement joins TRBV19 to TRBJ2-3; D not resolved. The V gene's germline CDR1 is LNHDA and CDR2 SQIVND (reference sequence). V lost 11 bases and J 7 bases, leaving 7 bases between the germline ends. The CDR3 is 9 amino acids. The CDR3 here is CALTYTQYF. The DNA for the CDR3 is TGTGCCCTAACTTATACGCAGTATTTT.

The V and J genes are TRBV4-3 and TRBJ2-5; 7 positions match TRBD2. Germline V gene lookup returns CDR1 LGHNA and CDR2 YSLEER. The trim removed 4 bases at V and 5 bases at J, leaving 13 bases unmatched. CDR3 size: 16 residues. This CDR3 is CASSPFRTGGFETQYF. CDR3 sequence (DNA): TGCGCCAGCAGCCCCTTCCGGACGGGAGGTTTTGAGACCCAGTACTTC.

CDR3 nucleotides: TGTGCCAGCAGCTTGGGGGAGATAGCGGGGTTTGGTGGTACGCAGTATTTT. Amino acids: CASSLGEIAGFGGTQYF. The gene calls are TRBV5-8 and TRBJ2-3, with 8 bases that match TRBD2. Germline V gene sequence: CDR1 SGHTS, CDR2 YDEGEE. The CDR3 consists of 17 residues. The junction had 14 bases not matched to a gene; V was cut back by 0 bases and J by 8 bases.

The chain couples TRBV12-3 or TRBV12-4 to TRBJ1-3, with no clear D. Trimming stripped 6 bases from V and 0 bases from J, with 6 bases between. The CDR3 consists of 13 residues. The CDR3 DNA sequence: TGTGCCAGCAGACTGTACTCTGGAAACACCATATATTTT. Translating it yields CASRLYSGNTIYF.

This clone was seen a single time. The chain has TRBV11-3 and TRBJ1-2; possibly TRBD1 for D (5 bases). The CDR3 length is 13 residues. V dropped 1 base and J dropped 7 bases, with 10 bases sitting between them. Germline loops: CDR1 SGHNT, CDR2 YENEEA. CDR3: CASSLVGPGGYTF. The CDR3 DNA sequence: TGTGCCAGCAGCTTAGTGGGGCCCGGTGGCTACACCTTC.

V usage is TRBV7-2 and J usage is TRBJ1-1; D not certain. The germline V and J ends were trimmed by 4 bases and 1 base, with 13 bases remaining between them. The CDR3 is made up of 15 amino acids. Germline CDR1 reads SGHTA; CDR2 reads FQGNSA. CDR3 in amino acids: CASSSGAYKNTEAFF. The CDR3 nucleotides are TGTGCCAGCAGCTCGGGAGCCTACAAGAACACTGAAGCTTTCTTT.

The rearrangement uses TRBV11-2 and TRBJ2-1, with a tentative D call TRBD1 (5 bases). Germline V lookup: CDR1 SGHAT, CDR2 FQNNGV. V was trimmed by 4 bases and J by 6 bases, leaving 16 bases between them. CDR3 length equals 15 residues. CDR3 region: CASSSRANQGNEQFF. CDR3 in DNA: TGTGCCAGCAGCTCTAGGGCCAACCAGGGCAATGAGCAGTTCTTC.

A single count supports this clone. The rearrangement links TRBV5-4 to TRBJ2-5; 14 bases line up with TRBD2. The CDR3 loop spans 17 amino acids. Looked up from germline, CDR1 is SGHNT and CDR2 is YYREEE (reference sequence). V gave up 1 base and J gave up 5 bases; unmatched junction bases: 7. The CDR3 DNA reads TGTGCCAGCAGCTTGAAGGGACTAGCGGGGGCGGGGGAGACCCAGTACTTC. Translation gives CASSLKGLAGAGETQYF.

The chain joins TRBV6-4 to TRBJ2-5; 12 bases agree with TRBD1. The CDR3 sequence is 15 residues long. Germline lookup yields CDR1 MRHNA and CDR2 SNTAGT. V lost 6 bases, J lost 4 bases, and 6 bases stayed unmatched. The CDR3 protein is CASSPGTGGAETQYF. The CDR3 bases are TGTGCCAGCAGCCCCGGGACAGGGGGCGCAGAGACCCAGTACTTC.

This chain links TRBV19 with TRBJ1-2, with 7 bases fitting TRBD1. Per germline, CDR1 LNHDA and CDR2 SQIVND (reference sequence). V was clipped by 4 bases and J by 5 bases; unmatched bases: 7. CDR3 length equals 14 residues. The CDR3 loop reads CASSTQGQAYGYTF. CDR3 DNA: TGTGCCAGTAGTACCCAAGGACAGGCTTATGGCTACACCTTC.

This chain uses TRBV13 with TRBJ1-1; TRBD1 is a possible D gene (5 bases). Trimming removed 2 bases at V and 1 base at J, with 11 bases between. This CDR3 contains 15 residues. The germline V gene has CDR1 PRHDT and CDR2 FYEKMQ (reference sequence). CDR3 coding DNA: TGTGCCAGCAGCTTACGTGCAGGGAAGAACACTGAAGCTTTCTTT. It yields the protein CASSLRAGKNTEAFF.

This chain links TRBV27 with TRBJ2-2, with a weak D call TRBD1 (6 bases). The CDR3 sequence is 15 residues long. CDR1 and CDR2 from the germline V gene are MNHEY and SMNVEV (reference sequence). Trimming took off 6 bases at V and 1 base at J, with 12 bases between the two ends. For the CDR3, the DNA is TGTGCCAGCAGCAGATTACAGGGGAACACCGGGGAGCTGTTTTTT. Translation gives CASSRLQGNTGELFF.